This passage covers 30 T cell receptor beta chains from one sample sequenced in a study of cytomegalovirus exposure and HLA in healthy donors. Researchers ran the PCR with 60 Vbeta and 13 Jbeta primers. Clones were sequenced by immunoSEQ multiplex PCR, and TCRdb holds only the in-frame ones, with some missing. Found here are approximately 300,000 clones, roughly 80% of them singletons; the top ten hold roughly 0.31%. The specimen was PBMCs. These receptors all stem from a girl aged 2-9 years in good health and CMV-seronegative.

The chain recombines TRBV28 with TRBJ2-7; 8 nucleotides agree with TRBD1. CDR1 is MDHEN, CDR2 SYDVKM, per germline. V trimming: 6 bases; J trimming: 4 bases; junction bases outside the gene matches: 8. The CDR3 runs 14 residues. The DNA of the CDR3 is TGTGCCAGCAGGTTAACAGGGGGGCTATACGAGCAGTACTTC. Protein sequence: CASRLTGGLYEQYF.

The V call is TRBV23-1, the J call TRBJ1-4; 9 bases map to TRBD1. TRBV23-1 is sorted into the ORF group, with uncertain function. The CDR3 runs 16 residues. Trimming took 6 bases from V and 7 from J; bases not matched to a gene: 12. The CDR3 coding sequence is TGCGCCAGCAGCCGTCGGGAATGGGGACAGGGTGAAAAACTGTTTTTT. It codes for CASSRREWGQGEKLFF.

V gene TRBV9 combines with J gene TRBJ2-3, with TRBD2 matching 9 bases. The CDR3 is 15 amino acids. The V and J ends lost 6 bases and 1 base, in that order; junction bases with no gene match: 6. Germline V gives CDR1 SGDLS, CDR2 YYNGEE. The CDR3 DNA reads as TGTGCCAGCACCCTTAGCGGGAGAGGCACAGATACGCAGTATTTT. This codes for CASTLSGRGTDTQYF.

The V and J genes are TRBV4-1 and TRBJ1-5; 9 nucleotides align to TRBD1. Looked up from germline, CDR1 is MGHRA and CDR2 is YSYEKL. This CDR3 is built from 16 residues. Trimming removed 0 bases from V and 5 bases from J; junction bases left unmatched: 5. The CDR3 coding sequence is TGCGCCAGCAGCCAAGATCCGGGACAGGGCCATCAGCCCCAGCATTTT. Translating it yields CASSQDPGQGHQPQHF.

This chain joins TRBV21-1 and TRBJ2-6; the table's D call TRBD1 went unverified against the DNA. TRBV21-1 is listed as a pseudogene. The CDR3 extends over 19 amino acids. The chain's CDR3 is CASSKAPGQGAGGANVLTF. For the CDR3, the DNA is TGTGCCAGCAGCAAGGCTCCGGGACAGGGGGCTGGTGGGGCCAACGTCCTGACTTTC.

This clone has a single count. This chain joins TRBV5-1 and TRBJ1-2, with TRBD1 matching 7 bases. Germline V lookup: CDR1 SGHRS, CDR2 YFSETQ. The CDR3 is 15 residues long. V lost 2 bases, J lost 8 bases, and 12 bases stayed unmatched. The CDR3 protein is CASSLSVGGRRGYTF. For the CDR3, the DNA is TGCGCCAGCAGCTTATCGGTAGGGGGCCGACGGGGCTACACCTTC.

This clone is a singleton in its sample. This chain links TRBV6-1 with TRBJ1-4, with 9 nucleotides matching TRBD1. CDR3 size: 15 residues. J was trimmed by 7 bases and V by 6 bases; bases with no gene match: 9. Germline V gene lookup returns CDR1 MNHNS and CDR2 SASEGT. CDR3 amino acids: CASSPSRTGAEKLFF. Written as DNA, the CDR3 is TGTGCCAGCAGCCCCTCTAGGACAGGGGCTGAAAAACTGTTTTTT.

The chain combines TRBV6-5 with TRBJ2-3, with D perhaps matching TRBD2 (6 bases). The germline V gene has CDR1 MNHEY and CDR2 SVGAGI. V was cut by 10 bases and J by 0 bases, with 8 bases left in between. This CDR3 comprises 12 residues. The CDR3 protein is CAIGTSTDTQYF. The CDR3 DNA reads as TGTGCCATCGGGACTAGCACAGATACGCAGTATTTT.

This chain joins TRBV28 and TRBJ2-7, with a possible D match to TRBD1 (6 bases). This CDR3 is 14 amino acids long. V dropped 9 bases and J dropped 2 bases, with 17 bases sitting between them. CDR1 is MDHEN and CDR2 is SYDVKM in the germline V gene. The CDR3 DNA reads TGTGCCAGTGGGGGCGCCCCACCCACCTACGAGCAGTACTTC. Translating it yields CASGGAPPTYEQYF.

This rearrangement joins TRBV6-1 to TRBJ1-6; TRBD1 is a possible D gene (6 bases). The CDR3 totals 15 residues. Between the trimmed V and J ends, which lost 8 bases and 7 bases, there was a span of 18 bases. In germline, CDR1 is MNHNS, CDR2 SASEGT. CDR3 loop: CASLQARGLNSPLHF. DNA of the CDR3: TGTGCCAGCCTACAGGCCAGGGGATTGAATTCACCCCTCCACTTT.

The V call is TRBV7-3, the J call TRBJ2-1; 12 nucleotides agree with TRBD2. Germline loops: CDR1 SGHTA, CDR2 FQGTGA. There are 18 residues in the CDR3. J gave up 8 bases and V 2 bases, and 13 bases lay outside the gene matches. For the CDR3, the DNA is TGTGCCAGCAGCTTACGAGGGGCTAGCGGGGGGGCCGCGGATGAGCAGTTCTTC. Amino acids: CASSLRGASGGAADEQFF.

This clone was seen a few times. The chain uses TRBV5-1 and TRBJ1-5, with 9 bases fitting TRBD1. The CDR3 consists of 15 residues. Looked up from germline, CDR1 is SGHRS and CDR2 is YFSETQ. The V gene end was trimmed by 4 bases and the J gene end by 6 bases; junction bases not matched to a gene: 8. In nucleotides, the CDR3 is TGCGCCAGCAGCCTGGGGACAGGGTGGACTCAGCCCCAGCATTTT. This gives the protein CASSLGTGWTQPQHF.

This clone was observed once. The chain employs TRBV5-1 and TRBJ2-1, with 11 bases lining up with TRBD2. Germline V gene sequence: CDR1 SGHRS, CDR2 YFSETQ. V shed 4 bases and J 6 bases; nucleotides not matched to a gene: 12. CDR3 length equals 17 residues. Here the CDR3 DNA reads TGCGCCAGCAGCCCTGACCTTAGCGGGAGGGGGGGCAATGAGCAGTTCTTC. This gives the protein CASSPDLSGRGGNEQFF.

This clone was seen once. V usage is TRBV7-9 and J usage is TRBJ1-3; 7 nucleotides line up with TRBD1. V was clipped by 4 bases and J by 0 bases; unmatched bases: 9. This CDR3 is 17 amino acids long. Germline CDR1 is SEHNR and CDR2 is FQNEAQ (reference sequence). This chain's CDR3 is CASSSTTGTFSGNTIYF. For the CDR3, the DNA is TGTGCCAGCAGCTCCACGACAGGGACCTTCTCTGGAAACACCATATATTTT. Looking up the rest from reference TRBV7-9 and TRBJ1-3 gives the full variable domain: DTGVSQNPRHKITKRGQNVTFRCDPISEHNRLYWYRQTLGQGPEFLTYFQNEAQLEKSRLLSDRFSAERPKGSFSTLEIQRTEQGDSAMYLCASSSTTGTFSGNTIYFGEGSWLTVV.

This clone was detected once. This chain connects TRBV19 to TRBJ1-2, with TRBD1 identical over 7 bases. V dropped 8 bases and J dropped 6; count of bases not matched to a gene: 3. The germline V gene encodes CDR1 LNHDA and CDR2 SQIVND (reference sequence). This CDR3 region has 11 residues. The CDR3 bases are TGTGCCAGTCGGACAGGAAATGGCTACACCTTC. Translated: CASRTGNGYTF. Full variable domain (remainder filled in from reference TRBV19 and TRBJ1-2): DGGITQSPKYLFRKEGQNVTLSCEQNLNHDAMYWYRQDPGQGLRLIYYSQIVNDFQKGDIAEGYSVSREKKESFPLTVTSAQKNPTAFYLCASRTGNGYTFGSGTRLTVV.

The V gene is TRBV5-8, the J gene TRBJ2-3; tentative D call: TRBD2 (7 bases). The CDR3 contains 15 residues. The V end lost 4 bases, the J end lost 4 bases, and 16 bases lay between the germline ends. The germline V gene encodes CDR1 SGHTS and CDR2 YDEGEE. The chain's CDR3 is CASSPFGGRPDTQYF. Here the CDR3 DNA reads TGTGCCAGCAGCCCCTTCGGGGGGCGCCCAGATACGCAGTATTTT. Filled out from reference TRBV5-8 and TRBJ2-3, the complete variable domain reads EAGVTQSPTHLIKTRGQQATLRCSPISGHTSVYWYQQALGLGLQFLLWYDEGEERNRGNFPPRFSGRQFPNYSSELNVNALELEDSALYLCASSPFGGRPDTQYFGPGTRLTVL.

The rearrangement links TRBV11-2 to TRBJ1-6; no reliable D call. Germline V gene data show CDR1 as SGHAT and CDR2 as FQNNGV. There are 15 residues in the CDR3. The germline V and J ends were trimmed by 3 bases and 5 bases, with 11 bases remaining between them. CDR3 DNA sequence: TGTGCCAGCAGCTTTCGCCGGGTTGATAATTCACCCCTCCACTTT. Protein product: CASSFRRVDNSPLHF.

In DNA form, the CDR3 reads TGTGCCAGCAGTTCGGGGACAGGGGAGGCATGGAACAATCAGCCCCAGCATTTT. Translated, it gives CASSSGTGEAWNNQPQHF. The J gene is TRBJ1-5, the V gene TRBV28, with 10 bases that match TRBD1. The CDR3 extends over 18 amino acids. J lost 3 bases, V lost 4 bases, and 12 bases had no gene match. The germline V gene encodes CDR1 MDHEN and CDR2 SYDVKM.

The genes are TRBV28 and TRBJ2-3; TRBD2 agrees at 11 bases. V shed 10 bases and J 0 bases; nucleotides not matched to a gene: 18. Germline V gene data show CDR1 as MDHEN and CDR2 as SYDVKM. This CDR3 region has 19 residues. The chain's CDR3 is CATYASGLAGLTSTDTQYF. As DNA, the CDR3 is TGTGCCACCTACGCGTCAGGACTAGCGGGTTTAACTAGCACAGATACGCAGTATTTT.

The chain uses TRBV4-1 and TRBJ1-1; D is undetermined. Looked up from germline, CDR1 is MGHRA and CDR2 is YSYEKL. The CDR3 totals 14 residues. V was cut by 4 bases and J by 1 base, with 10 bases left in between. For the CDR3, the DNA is TGCGCCAGCAGCCCCCCCCGGGGGAACACTGAAGCTTTCTTT. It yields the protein CASSPPRGNTEAFF.

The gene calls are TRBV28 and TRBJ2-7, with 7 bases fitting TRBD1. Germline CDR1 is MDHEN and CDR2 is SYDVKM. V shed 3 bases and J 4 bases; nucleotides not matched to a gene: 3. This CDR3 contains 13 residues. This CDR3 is CASSLTTGYEQYF. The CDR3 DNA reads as TGTGCCAGCAGTTTGACGACAGGGTACGAGCAGTACTTC. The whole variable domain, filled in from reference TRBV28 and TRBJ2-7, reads DVKVTQSSRYLVKRTGEKVFLECVQDMDHENMFWYRQDPGLGLRLIYFSYDVKMKEKGDIPEGYSVSREKKERFSLILESASTNQTSMYLCASSLTTGYEQYFGPGTRLTVT.

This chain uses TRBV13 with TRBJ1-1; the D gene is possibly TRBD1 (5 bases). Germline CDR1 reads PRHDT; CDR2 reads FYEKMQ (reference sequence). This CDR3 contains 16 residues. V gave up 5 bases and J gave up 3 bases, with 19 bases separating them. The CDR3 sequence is CASSRHTMGGDTEAFF. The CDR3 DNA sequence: TGTGCCAGCAGCCGCCACACCATGGGGGGGGACACTGAAGCTTTCTTT.

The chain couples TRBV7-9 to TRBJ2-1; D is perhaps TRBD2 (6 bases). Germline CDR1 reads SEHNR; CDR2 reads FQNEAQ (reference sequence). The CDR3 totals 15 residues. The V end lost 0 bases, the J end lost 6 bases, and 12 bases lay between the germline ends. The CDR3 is CASSLAAGISNEQFF. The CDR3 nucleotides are TGTGCCAGCAGCTTAGCCGCGGGAATAAGCAATGAGCAGTTCTTC.

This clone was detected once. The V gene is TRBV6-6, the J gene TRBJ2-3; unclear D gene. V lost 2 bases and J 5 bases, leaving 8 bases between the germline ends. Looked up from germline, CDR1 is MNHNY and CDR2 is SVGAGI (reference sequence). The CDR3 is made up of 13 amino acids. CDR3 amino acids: CASSYLLRDTQYF. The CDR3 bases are TGTGCCAGCAGTTACCTTCTTCGAGATACGCAGTATTTT.

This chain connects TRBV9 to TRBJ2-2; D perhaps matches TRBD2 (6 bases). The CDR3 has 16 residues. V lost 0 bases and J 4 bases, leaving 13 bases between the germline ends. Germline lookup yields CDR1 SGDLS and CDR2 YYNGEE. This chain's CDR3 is CASSVDGGEITGELFF. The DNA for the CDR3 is TGTGCCAGCAGCGTAGATGGCGGGGAGATCACCGGGGAGCTGTTTTTT.

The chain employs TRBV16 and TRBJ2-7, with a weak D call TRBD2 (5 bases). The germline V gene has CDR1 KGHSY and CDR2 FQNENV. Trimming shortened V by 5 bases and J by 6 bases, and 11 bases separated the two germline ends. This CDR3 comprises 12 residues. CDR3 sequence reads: CASSDYPSEQYF. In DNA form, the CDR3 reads TGTGCCAGCAGCGACTACCCCTCCGAGCAGTACTTC.

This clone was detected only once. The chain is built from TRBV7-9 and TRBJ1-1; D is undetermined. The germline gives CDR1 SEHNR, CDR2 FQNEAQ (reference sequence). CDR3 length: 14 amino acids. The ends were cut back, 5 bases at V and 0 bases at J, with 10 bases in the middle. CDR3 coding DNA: TGTGCCAGCAGCCCCCACGGTATGAACACTGAAGCTTTCTTT. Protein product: CASSPHGMNTEAFF.

The CDR3, as DNA: TGCGCCAGCTCCGTGGTGGGCAACATTCTGTTTTTT. It yields the protein CASSVVGNILFF. The chain joins TRBV5-1 to TRBJ1-4, with D unresolved. CDR3 length: 12 amino acids. V gave up 7 bases and J gave up 14 bases, with 18 bases separating them. Germline assignment: CDR1 SGHRS and CDR2 YFSETQ.

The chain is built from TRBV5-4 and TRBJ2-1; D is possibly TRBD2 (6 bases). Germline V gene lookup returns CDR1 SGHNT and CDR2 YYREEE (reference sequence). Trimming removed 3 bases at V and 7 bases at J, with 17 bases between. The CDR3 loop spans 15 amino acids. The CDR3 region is CASSSGERVGNEQFF. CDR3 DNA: TGTGCCAGCAGCTCGGGGGAGAGGGTAGGTAATGAGCAGTTCTTC.

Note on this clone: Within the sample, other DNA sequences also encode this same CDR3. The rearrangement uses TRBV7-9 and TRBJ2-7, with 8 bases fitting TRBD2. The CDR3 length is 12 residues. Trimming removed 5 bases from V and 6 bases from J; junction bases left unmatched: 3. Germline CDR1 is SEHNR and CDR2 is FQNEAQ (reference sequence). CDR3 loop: CASSRGGSEQYF. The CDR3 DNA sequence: TGTGCCAGCAGCCGGGGGGGGAGCGAGCAGTACTTC. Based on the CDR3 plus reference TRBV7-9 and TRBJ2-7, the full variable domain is DTGVSQNPRHKITKRGQNVTFRCDPISEHNRLYWYRQTLGQGPEFLTYFQNEAQLEKSRLLSDRFSAERPKGSFSTLEIQRTEQGDSAMYLCASSRGGSEQYFGPGTRLTVT.